These 27 T cell receptor beta chains share one sample of origin, sequenced in a study of blood T cell repertoires in COVID-19. Some clones are missing from TCRdb's copy, which holds only in-frame ones; the method was immunoSEQ multiplex PCR. The sample lists 200,000 to 250,000 clones, approximately 80% occurring once. The specimen sequenced was peripheral blood. These receptors came from a woman aged 55 to 70 with active or convalescent COVID-19.

This clone came up once. The chain has TRBV7-9 and TRBJ2-7; D remains ambiguous. The CDR3 totals 14 residues. Looked up from germline, CDR1 is SEHNR and CDR2 is FQNEAQ (reference sequence). The V end was cut by 2 bases, the J end by 0 bases, with 8 bases between. CDR3 DNA sequence: TGTGCCAGCAGCTTATCCAGGTCCTCCTACGAGCAGTACGTC. This codes for CASSLSRSSYEQYV.

The V call is TRBV28, the J call TRBJ1-3, with TRBD1 identical over 11 bases. Germline V gene data show CDR1 as MDHEN and CDR2 as SYDVKM. The V and J ends lost 5 bases and 2 bases, in that order; junction bases with no gene match: 5. This CDR3 is 16 amino acids long. The CDR3 sequence is CASSTPGQGAGNTIYF. In nucleotides, the CDR3 is TGTGCCAGCAGTACCCCGGGACAGGGGGCTGGAAACACCATATATTTT.

The gene calls are TRBV5-6 and TRBJ2-5, with D uncertain. This CDR3 is 15 amino acids long. Looked up from germline, CDR1 is SGHDT and CDR2 is YYEEEE. Trimming cost V 4 bases and J 5 bases, with 18 bases left between them. CDR3 DNA sequence: TGTGCCAGCAGCAATTACGACCGCAAGGAGGAGACCCAGTACTTC. This translates into CASSNYDRKEETQYF.

This clone was observed a few times. V and J are TRBV10-3 and TRBJ2-7, with 7 bases that match TRBD1. The CDR3 has 15 residues. Trimming at V came to 4 bases and at J to 0 bases, leaving 6 bases not matched to a gene. The germline gives CDR1 ENHRY, CDR2 SYGVKD. The CDR3 sequence is CAISVPWDSSYEQYV. The CDR3 DNA reads as TGTGCCATCAGTGTACCCTGGGACAGCTCCTACGAGCAGTACGTC.

The rearrangement uses TRBV3-1 (or the pseudogene TRBV3-2) and TRBJ2-7, with D possibly TRBD2 on 6 matching bases. Trimming removed 0 bases from V and 3 bases from J, with 12 bases in between. CDR1 is LGHDT, CDR2 YNNKEL, per germline (reference sequence). This CDR3 has 15 amino acids. This CDR3 reads CASSQEGGMGYEQYF. CDR3 nucleotides: TGTGCCAGCAGCCAAGAAGGCGGGATGGGCTACGAGCAGTACTTC.

The rearrangement links TRBV19 to TRBJ1-1; TRBD1 is a possible D gene (5 bases). V was pared by 5 bases and J by 4 bases, with 11 bases between. From germline, CDR1 is LNHDA and CDR2 SQIVND (reference sequence). CDR3 size: 13 residues. As DNA, the CDR3 is TGTGCCAGTAGTGCGCAGGGATTCACTGAAGCTTTCTTT. Amino acid sequence: CASSAQGFTEAFF.

CDR3 coding DNA: TGCAGCGCCGTGGCTCAGGGCGGTACTGAAGCTTTCTTT. It encodes CSAVAQGGTEAFF. The genes are TRBV29-1 and TRBJ1-1; D possibly corresponds to TRBD1 (5 bases). This CDR3 has 13 residues. CDR1 SQVTM and CDR2 ANQGSEA come from the germline V gene. Trimming left V 7 bases short and J 5 bases short, with 17 bases between.

This sequence joins TRBV4-2 and TRBJ1-1; D perhaps matches TRBD1 (6 bases). V lost 0 bases to trimming and J lost 1 base, with 9 bases between them. The CDR3 totals 15 residues. Germline CDR1 is LGHNA and CDR2 is YNFKEQ. The CDR3 reads CASSQEGHRNTEAFF. CDR3 sequence (DNA): TGTGCCAGCAGCCAAGAGGGACACAGGAACACTGAAGCTTTCTTT.

The J gene is TRBJ2-3, the V gene TRBV7-8; 13 bases map to TRBD2. Germline values: CDR1 SGHVS, CDR2 FQNEAQ. The CDR3 has 17 residues. V was clipped by 6 bases and J by 1 base; unmatched bases: 7. DNA of the CDR3: TGTGCCAGCAGTAGGACTAGCGGGAGAGGGGGCACAGATACGCAGTATTTT. This codes for CASSRTSGRGGTDTQYF. Variable domain in full (rest from reference TRBV7-8 and TRBJ2-3): GAGVSQSPRYKVAKRGQDVALRCDPISGHVSLFWYQQALGQGPEFLTYFQNEAQLDKSGLPSDRFFAERPEGSVSTLKIQRTQQEDSAVYLCASSRTSGRGGTDTQYFGPGTRLTVL.

The V call is TRBV18, the J call TRBJ2-3, with D maybe TRBD1 (5 bases). Germline-derived CDR1 and CDR2 are KGHSH and LQKENI. The CDR3 runs to 16 residues. V was cut by 3 bases and J by 0 bases, with 13 bases left in between. CDR3 amino acids: CASSPQGTLSTDTQYF. CDR3 DNA sequence: TGTGCCAGCTCACCGCAGGGAACCTTGAGCACAGATACGCAGTATTTT.

This sequence joins TRBV5-1 and TRBJ2-1, with 7 bases aligning to TRBD1. V shed 3 bases, J shed 7 bases, and the junction held 16 bases outside the gene matches. CDR3 length: 17 amino acids. Germline V gene data show CDR1 as SGHRS and CDR2 as YFSETQ. For the CDR3, the DNA is TGCGCCAGCAGCTGGGGACCCGATCCCAGGGGGAGAAATGAGCAGTTCTTC. The encoded protein is CASSWGPDPRGRNEQFF.

V is TRBV5-1 and J is TRBJ2-1, with 12 bases identical to TRBD2. Germline CDR1 reads SGHRS; CDR2 reads YFSETQ. The CDR3 contains 14 residues. Trimming cost V 1 base and J 9 bases; bases outside gene matches: 2. The CDR3 coding sequence is TGCGCCAGCAGCTTGACTAGCGGGGGGCCTGAGCAGTTCTTC. It codes for CASSLTSGGPEQFF. Looking up the rest from reference TRBV5-1 and TRBJ2-1 gives the full variable domain: KAGVTQTPRYLIKTRGQQVTLSCSPISGHRSVSWYQQTPGQGLQFLFEYFSETQRNKGNFPGRFSGRQFSNSRSEMNVSTLELGDSALYLCASSLTSGGPEQFFGPGTRLTVL.

For the CDR3, the DNA is TGTGCCAGCAGCTATAGCACCGGGGAGCTGTTTTTT. Its translation: CASSYSTGELFF. V is TRBV7-2 and J is TRBJ2-2; the D is unclear. Germline V gene sequence: CDR1 SGHTA, CDR2 FQGNSA. The V gene lost 4 bases and the J gene lost 4 bases, with 4 bases spanning the gap. The CDR3 has 12 residues.

The chain recombines TRBV3-1 (or the pseudogene TRBV3-2) with TRBJ2-5; TRBD1 matches 11 bases. The germline V gene encodes CDR1 LGHDT and CDR2 YNNKEL (reference sequence). The V gene end was trimmed by 2 bases and the J gene end by 2 bases; junction bases not matched to a gene: 7. The CDR3 totals 17 residues. CDR3 sequence: CASSQNSGTGGQETQYF. CDR3 coding DNA: TGTGCCAGCAGCCAAAATTCCGGGACAGGGGGTCAAGAGACCCAGTACTTC.

The CDR3 here is CASSIRAGDGGYTF. The DNA of the CDR3 is TGTGCCAGTAGTATAAGAGCAGGGGATGGTGGCTACACCTTC. This chain connects TRBV19 to TRBJ1-2, with D perhaps matching TRBD1 (6 bases). V was pared by 2 bases and J by 7 bases, with 14 bases between. The CDR3 covers 14 residues. The germline gives CDR1 LNHDA, CDR2 SQIVND (reference sequence). The variable domain in full, completed from reference TRBV19 and TRBJ1-2, reads DGGITQSPKYLFRKEGQNVTLSCEQNLNHDAMYWYRQDPGQGLRLIYYSQIVNDFQKGDIAEGYSVSREKKESFPLTVTSAQKNPTAFYLCASSIRAGDGGYTFGSGTRLTVV.

The rearrangement links TRBV5-1 to TRBJ2-2; 11 bases fit TRBD2. The CDR3 totals 14 residues. Germline CDR1 SGHRS, CDR2 YFSETQ. Trimming took 5 bases from V and 6 from J; bases not matched to a gene: 3. CDR3 region: CASSSGGAAGELFF. Here the CDR3 DNA reads TGCGCCAGCAGTAGCGGGGGGGCCGCCGGGGAGCTGTTTTTT.

The gene calls are TRBV28 and TRBJ2-3; a possible D gene is TRBD2 (5 bases). This CDR3 has 15 residues. V lost 6 bases to trimming and J lost 0 bases, with 13 bases between them. Germline loops: CDR1 MDHEN, CDR2 SYDVKM. Here the CDR3 DNA reads TGTGCCAGCAGGGACTCTCGGACTAGCACAGATACGCAGTATTTT. It yields the protein CASRDSRTSTDTQYF.

This clone appeared once. The rearrangement links TRBV15 to TRBJ2-1, with 11 positions matching TRBD2. Per the germline V gene, CDR1 is LNHNV and CDR2 is YYDKDF (reference sequence). The CDR3 sequence is 16 residues long. Trimming cost V 4 bases and J 5 bases; bases outside gene matches: 7. CDR3 amino acids: CATSNPTSGDHNEQFF. The CDR3 DNA follows: TGTGCCACCAGCAACCCGACTAGCGGGGATCACAATGAGCAGTTCTTC.

The V and J genes are TRBV6-5 and TRBJ2-1, with 13 bases that match TRBD2. In germline, CDR1 is MNHEY, CDR2 SVGAGI. Trimming cost V 6 bases and J 6 bases; bases outside gene matches: 5. The CDR3 length is 15 residues. The CDR3 coding sequence is TGTGCCAGCAGACCACTAGCGGGGGGGCCCAATGAGCAGTTCTTC. Its translation is CASRPLAGGPNEQFF.

This clone showed up just a few times. The chain is built from TRBV19 and TRBJ1-5; 7 nucleotides agree with TRBD1. From germline, CDR1 is LNHDA and CDR2 SQIVND (reference sequence). The CDR3 loop spans 15 amino acids. Unmatched junction bases numbered 9, after V lost 6 bases and J lost 4 bases. CDR3 sequence: CASSQGEGGNQPQHF. The CDR3 nucleotides read TGTGCCAGTAGCCAGGGGGAAGGTGGTAATCAGCCCCAGCATTTT.

This clone was counted once. The chain has TRBV2 and TRBJ1-6; D is perhaps TRBD1 (5 bases). V dropped 4 bases and J dropped 7 bases, with 14 bases sitting between them. Germline V gene lookup returns CDR1 SNHLY and CDR2 FYNNEI. This CDR3 is built from 15 residues. The CDR3 DNA sequence: TGTGCCAGCAGTGGGTGGAGGGACGACAATTCACCCCTCCACTTT. Its translation is CASSGWRDDNSPLHF.

The V and J genes are TRBV4-1 and TRBJ2-1, with 10 bases matching TRBD2. After removal of 3 bases from V and 5 bases from J, the junction contained 1 base not matched to a gene. Germline loops: CDR1 MGHRA, CDR2 YSYEKL. CDR3 size: 14 residues. The CDR3 spells CASSQSGGDNEQFF. The CDR3 DNA follows: TGCGCCAGCAGCCAGAGCGGGGGGGACAATGAGCAGTTCTTC.

The chain joins TRBV5-1 to TRBJ2-2; D is perhaps TRBD1 (5 bases). V shed 1 base and J shed 5 bases, with 12 bases lying between them. Germline CDR1 reads SGHRS; CDR2 reads YFSETQ. There are 15 residues in the CDR3. The CDR3 nucleotides read TGCGCCAGCAGCTTGATGGCAGGGTCGACCGGGGAGCTGTTTTTT. Amino acids: CASSLMAGSTGELFF.

This clone was counted only a few times. The chain recombines TRBV19 with TRBJ1-5; D not certain. Per germline, CDR1 LNHDA and CDR2 SQIVND (reference sequence). The CDR3 length is 14 residues. Trimming removed 5 bases at V and 8 bases at J, with 16 bases between. The CDR3 DNA reads as TGTGCCAGTAGTCTAAGGAGGACCTGGGAGCCCCAGCATTTT. Amino acids: CASSLRRTWEPQHF.

V usage is TRBV2 and J usage is TRBJ1-4; possible D gene TRBD1, 6 bases. CDR1 is SNHLY and CDR2 is FYNNEI in the germline V gene. The CDR3 consists of 14 residues. Trimming took 8 bases from V and 3 from J, leaving 13 bases between them. CDR3 sequence: CASGLQGSNEKLFF. In nucleotides, the CDR3 is TGTGCCAGCGGCCTCCAGGGGTCTAATGAAAAACTGTTTTTT.

The chain carries TRBV18 and TRBJ1-2, with D possibly TRBD1 on 6 matching bases. The CDR3 is made up of 16 amino acids. Trimming cost V 1 base and J 2 bases, with 14 bases left between them. Germline V gives CDR1 KGHSH, CDR2 LQKENI. The chain's CDR3 is CASSPQVDSQNYGYTF. As DNA, the CDR3 is TGTGCCAGCTCACCACAGGTGGACAGCCAAAACTATGGCTACACCTTC.

The J gene is TRBJ2-1, the V gene TRBV29-1; 10 bases are shared with TRBD1. The CDR3 has 15 amino acids. The V and J ends lost 7 bases and 6 bases, in that order; junction bases with no gene match: 12. The germline V gene encodes CDR1 SQVTM and CDR2 ANQGSEA. The CDR3 spells CSAKPDRGRFNEQFF. In DNA form, the CDR3 reads TGCAGCGCTAAACCAGACAGGGGGCGCTTCAATGAGCAGTTCTTC.